These 11 T cell receptor beta chains share one sample of origin, sequenced in a study of early T cells in non-severe SARS-CoV-2 infection. TCRdb called the 5' RACE reads again in MiXCR, with one record for every CDR3 protein. The profile shows approximately 69,000 distinct CDR3 sequences, roughly 12% of them singletons. The source material was whole blood, sampled at baseline. These receptors all come from an adult who was a healthcare worker with PCR-confirmed SARS-CoV-2 infection or an uninfected control (not recorded which).

The CDR3 loop is CASSPPTSGGDEQFF. CDR3 bases: TGTGCCAGCTCACCACCCACTAGCGGGGGGGATGAGCAGTTCTTC. The chain has TRBV18 and TRBJ2-1, with TRBD2 matching 13 bases. The CDR3 length is 15 residues. Unmatched junction bases numbered 1, after V lost 0 bases and J lost 8 bases. Germline V lookup: CDR1 KGHSH, CDR2 LQKENI.

The rearrangement links TRBV9 to TRBJ1-1; D uncertain. The ends were cut back, 0 bases at V and 8 bases at J, with 20 bases in the middle. CDR1 is SGDLS, CDR2 YYNGEE, per germline. This CDR3 comprises 16 residues. CDR3 nucleotide sequence: TGTGCCAGCAGCGTAGAGGATGTATCAGCTAGCGTCGAAGCTTTCTTT. It specifies CASSVEDVSASVEAFF.

The V and J genes are TRBV6-5 and TRBJ2-4; tentatively, D is TRBD1 (5 bases). The CDR3 consists of 17 residues. CDR1 and CDR2 from the germline V gene are MNHEY and SVGAGI. V dropped 5 bases and J dropped 0 bases, with 17 bases sitting between them. CDR3: CASSPDTRFVAKNIQYF. CDR3 bases: TGTGCCAGCAGTCCGGACACGCGATTCGTAGCCAAAAACATTCAGTACTTC.

V and J are TRBV20-1 and TRBJ2-3; the D gene could be TRBD1 or TRBD2 (5 bases each). The V end lost 0 bases, the J end lost 2 bases, and 18 bases lay between the germline ends. Per germline, CDR1 DFQATT and CDR2 SNEGSKA (reference sequence). CDR3 length: 17 amino acids. The CDR3 loop is CSARDLLGGRITDTQYF. CDR3 DNA sequence: TGCAGTGCTAGAGATTTGCTTGGGGGACGGATCACAGATACGCAGTATTTT.

The V and J genes are TRBV5-5 and TRBJ2-3; D uncertain. There are 11 residues in the CDR3. Trimming took off 0 bases at V and 7 bases at J, with 3 bases between the two ends. The germline V gene has CDR1 SGHKS and CDR2 YYEKEE (reference sequence). The CDR3 loop reads CASSLDYTQYF. Here the CDR3 DNA reads TGTGCCAGCAGCTTGGACTATACGCAGTATTTT.

The V call is TRBV29-1, the J call TRBJ2-1; D is uncertain. The CDR3 has 11 residues. V was shortened by 4 bases and J by 4 bases, with 5 bases between the two germline ends. The germline gives CDR1 SQVTM, CDR2 ANQGSEA. This CDR3 reads CSVGQYNEQFF. As DNA, the CDR3 is TGCAGCGTTGGCCAATACAATGAGCAGTTCTTC.

The chain is built from TRBV11-2 and TRBJ2-3; D gene ambiguous. Between the trimmed V and J ends, which lost 3 bases and 1 base, there was a span of 11 bases. The germline CDR1 and CDR2 sequences are SGHAT and FQNNGV. The CDR3 contains 15 residues. The CDR3 DNA sequence: TGTGCCAGCAGCTTTTTGATGAGCGGCACAGATACGCAGTATTTT. As protein: CASSFLMSGTDTQYF.

This clonotype has only a few counts. This chain links TRBV5-1 with TRBJ1-1; TRBD1 agrees at 10 bases. CDR3 length: 17 residues. J was trimmed by 5 bases and V by 4 bases; bases with no gene match: 14. Germline V gene data show CDR1 as SGHRS and CDR2 as YFSETQ. CDR3 sequence (DNA): TGCGCCAGCAGCCCCATGTGGGACAGGGGAGGGTGGACTGAAGCTTTCTTT. Encoded protein: CASSPMWDRGGWTEAFF.

The V gene is TRBV10-3, the J gene TRBJ2-7; no definite D call. The CDR3 length is 12 residues. In germline, CDR1 is ENHRY, CDR2 SYGVKD. V was trimmed by 5 bases and J by 3 bases, leaving 8 bases between them. The CDR3: CAISYDLYEQYF. Written as DNA, the CDR3 is TGTGCCATCAGTTATGACCTCTACGAGCAGTACTTC.

This chain joins TRBV4-3 and TRBJ2-3; maybe TRBD2 (5 bases). The CDR3 contains 16 residues. CDR1 and CDR2 from the germline V gene are LGHNA and YSLEER. Trimming took 2 bases from V and 5 from J, leaving 17 bases between them. The CDR3 loop reads CASSQSFLGSEDTQYF. CDR3 bases: TGCGCCAGCAGCCAAAGTTTTTTGGGGAGCGAAGATACGCAGTATTTT.

This sequence joins TRBV6-5 and TRBJ2-1; D remains unclear. Trimming removed 7 bases from V and 8 bases from J, with 9 bases in between. Looked up from germline, CDR1 is MNHEY and CDR2 is SVGAGI. CDR3 size: 11 residues. CDR3 in DNA: TGTGCCAGCAAGTCGGTGGATGAGCAGTTCTTC. Amino acids: CASKSVDEQFF.